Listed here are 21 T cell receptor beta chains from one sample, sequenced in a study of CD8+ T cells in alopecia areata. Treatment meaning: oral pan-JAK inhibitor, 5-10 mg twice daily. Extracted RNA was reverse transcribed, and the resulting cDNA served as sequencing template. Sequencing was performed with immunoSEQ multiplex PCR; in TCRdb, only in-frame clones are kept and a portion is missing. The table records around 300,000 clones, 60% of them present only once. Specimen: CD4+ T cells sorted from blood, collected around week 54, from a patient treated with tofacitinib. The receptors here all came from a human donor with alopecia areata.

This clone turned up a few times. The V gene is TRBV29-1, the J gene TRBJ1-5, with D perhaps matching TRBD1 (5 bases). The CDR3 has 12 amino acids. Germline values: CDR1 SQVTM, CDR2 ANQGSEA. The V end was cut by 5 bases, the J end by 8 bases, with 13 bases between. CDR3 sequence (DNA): TGCAGCGTTATAAGGGACTCCGAGCCCCAGCATTTT. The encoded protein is CSVIRDSEPQHF.

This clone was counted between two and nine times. The DNA for the CDR3 is TGTGCCAGCACTGCAGGGCCGAACACTGAAGCTTTCTTT. Translated: CASTAGPNTEAFF. This chain uses TRBV9 with TRBJ1-1; tentatively, D is TRBD1 (5 bases). CDR1 and CDR2 (germline): SGDLS, YYNGEE. The CDR3 covers 13 residues. V was shortened by 6 bases and J by 1 base, with 10 bases between the two germline ends.

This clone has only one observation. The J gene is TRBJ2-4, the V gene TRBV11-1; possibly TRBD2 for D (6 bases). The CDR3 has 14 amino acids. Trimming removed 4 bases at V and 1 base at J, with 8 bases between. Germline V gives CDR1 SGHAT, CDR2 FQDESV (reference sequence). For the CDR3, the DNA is TGTGCCAGCAGCTCGGGGGTCGCCAAAAACATTCAGTACTTC. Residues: CASSSGVAKNIQYF.

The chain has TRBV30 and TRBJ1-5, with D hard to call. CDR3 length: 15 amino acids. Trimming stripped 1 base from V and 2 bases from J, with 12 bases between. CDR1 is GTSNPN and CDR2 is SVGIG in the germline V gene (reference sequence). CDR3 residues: CAWSATGQGNQPQHF. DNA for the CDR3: TGTGCCTGGAGTGCAACGGGTCAGGGCAATCAGCCCCAGCATTTT.

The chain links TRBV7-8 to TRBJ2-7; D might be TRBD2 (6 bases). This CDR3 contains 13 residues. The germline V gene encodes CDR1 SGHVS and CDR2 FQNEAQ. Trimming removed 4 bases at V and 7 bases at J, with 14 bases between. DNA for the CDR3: TGTGCCAGCAGCTCACAGTGGGACTGGGAGCAGTACTTC. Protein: CASSSQWDWEQYF.

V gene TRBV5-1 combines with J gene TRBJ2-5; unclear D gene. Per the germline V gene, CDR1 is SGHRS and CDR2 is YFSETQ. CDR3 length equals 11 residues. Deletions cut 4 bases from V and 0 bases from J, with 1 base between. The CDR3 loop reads CASSDQETQYF. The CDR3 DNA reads TGCGCCAGCAGCGACCAAGAGACCCAGTACTTC.

CDR3 sequence (DNA): TGTGCCAGCAGCGTAGAAGAAATGGGCAGGGAAGCTTTCTTT. It specifies CASSVEEMGREAFF. The chain uses TRBV9 and TRBJ1-1; no reliable D call. V lost 0 bases and J 8 bases, leaving 14 bases between the germline ends. CDR1 is SGDLS and CDR2 is YYNGEE in the germline V gene. The CDR3 is made up of 14 amino acids.

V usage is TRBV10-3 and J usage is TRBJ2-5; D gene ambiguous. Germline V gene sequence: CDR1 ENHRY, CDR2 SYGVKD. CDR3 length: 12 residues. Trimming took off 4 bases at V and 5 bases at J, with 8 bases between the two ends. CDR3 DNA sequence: TGTGCCATCAGTGCCCGAGAGGAGACCCAGTACTTC. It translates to CAISAREETQYF.

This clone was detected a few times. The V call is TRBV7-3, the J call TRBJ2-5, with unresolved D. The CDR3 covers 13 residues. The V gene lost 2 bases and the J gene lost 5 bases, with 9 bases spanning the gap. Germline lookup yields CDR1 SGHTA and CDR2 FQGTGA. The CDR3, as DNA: TGTGCCAGCAGCTTACTGGGAATGGAGACCCAGTACTTC. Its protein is CASSLLGMETQYF.

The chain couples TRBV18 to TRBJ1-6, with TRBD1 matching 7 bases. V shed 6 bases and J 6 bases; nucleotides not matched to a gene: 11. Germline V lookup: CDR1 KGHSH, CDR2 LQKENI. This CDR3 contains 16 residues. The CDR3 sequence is CASSPIPGGSNSPLHF. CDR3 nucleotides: TGTGCCAGCTCGCCGATTCCAGGGGGGAGTAATTCACCCCTCCACTTT.

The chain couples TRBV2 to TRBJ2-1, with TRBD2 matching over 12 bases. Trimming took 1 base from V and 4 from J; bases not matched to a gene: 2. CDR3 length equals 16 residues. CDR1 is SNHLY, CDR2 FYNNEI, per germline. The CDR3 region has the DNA TGTGCCAGCAGTGAAGAGGGACTAGCGGGTTACAATGAGCAGTTCTTC. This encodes CASSEEGLAGYNEQFF.

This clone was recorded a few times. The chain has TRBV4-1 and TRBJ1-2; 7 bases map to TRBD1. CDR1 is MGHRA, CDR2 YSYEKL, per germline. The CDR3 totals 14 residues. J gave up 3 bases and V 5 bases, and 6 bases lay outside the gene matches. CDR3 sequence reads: CASSSPGGDYGYTF. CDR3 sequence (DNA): TGCGCCAGCAGCTCCCCAGGGGGGGACTATGGCTACACCTTC.

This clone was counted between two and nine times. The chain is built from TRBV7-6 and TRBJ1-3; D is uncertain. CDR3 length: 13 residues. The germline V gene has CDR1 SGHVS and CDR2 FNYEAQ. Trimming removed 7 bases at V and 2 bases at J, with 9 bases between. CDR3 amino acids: CASTTNPGNTIYF. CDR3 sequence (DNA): TGTGCCAGCACCACCAACCCTGGAAACACCATATATTTT. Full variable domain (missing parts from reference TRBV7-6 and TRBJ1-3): GAGVSQSPRYKVTKRGQDVALRCDPISGHVSLYWYRQALGQGPEFLTYFNYEAQQDKSGLPNDRFSAERPEGSISTLTIQRTEQRDSAMYRCASTTNPGNTIYFGEGSWLTVV.

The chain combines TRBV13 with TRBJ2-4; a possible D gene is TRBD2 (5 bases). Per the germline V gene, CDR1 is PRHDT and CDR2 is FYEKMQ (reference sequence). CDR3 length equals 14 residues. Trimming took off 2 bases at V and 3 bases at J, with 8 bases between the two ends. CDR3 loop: CASSLTGGKNIQYF. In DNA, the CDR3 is TGTGCCAGCAGCTTAACCGGAGGCAAAAACATTCAGTACTTC.

The CDR3 sequence: CASSLAGPLSSYNEQFF. In DNA form, the CDR3 reads TGTGCCAGCAGCTTAGCGGGTCCCCTAAGCTCCTACAATGAGCAGTTCTTC. The chain is built from TRBV7-2 and TRBJ2-1; D ambiguous. Trimming cost V 0 bases and J 0 bases, with 12 bases left between them. Germline lookup yields CDR1 SGHTA and CDR2 FQGNSA. The CDR3 sequence is 17 residues long.

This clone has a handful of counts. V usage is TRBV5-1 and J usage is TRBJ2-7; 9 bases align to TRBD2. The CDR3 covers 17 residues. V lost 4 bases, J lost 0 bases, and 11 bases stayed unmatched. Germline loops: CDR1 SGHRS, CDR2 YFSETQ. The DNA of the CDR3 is TGCGCCAGCAGCACTTCACCGGGACTAGCAGCCTCCTACGAGCAGTACTTC. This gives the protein CASSTSPGLAASYEQYF.

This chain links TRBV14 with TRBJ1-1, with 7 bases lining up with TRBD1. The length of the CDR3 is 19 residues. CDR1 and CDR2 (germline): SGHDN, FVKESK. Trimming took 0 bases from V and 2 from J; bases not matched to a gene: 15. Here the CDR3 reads CASSQETLMGPGGNTEAFF. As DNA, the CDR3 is TGTGCCAGCAGCCAAGAGACCCTTATGGGACCAGGGGGTAACACTGAAGCTTTCTTT.

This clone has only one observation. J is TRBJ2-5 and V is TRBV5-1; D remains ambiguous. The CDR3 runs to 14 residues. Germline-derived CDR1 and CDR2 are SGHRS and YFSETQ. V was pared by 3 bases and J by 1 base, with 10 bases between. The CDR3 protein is CASSWAASQETQYF. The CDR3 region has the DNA TGCGCCAGCAGCTGGGCCGCCAGCCAAGAGACCCAGTACTTC.

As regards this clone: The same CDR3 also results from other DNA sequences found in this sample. This chain's CDR3 is CAWSDGGDQPQHF. For the CDR3, the DNA is TGTGCCTGGAGTGATGGGGGTGATCAGCCCCAGCATTTT. The V call is TRBV30, the J call TRBJ1-5, with D perhaps matching TRBD1 (5 bases). V lost 1 base and J lost 5, with 9 bases in between. This CDR3 is built from 13 residues. Germline loops: CDR1 GTSNPN, CDR2 SVGIG (reference sequence).

CDR3 in DNA: TGTGCCAGCAGCTCCATCTTGGGGTACACTGAAGCTTTCTTT. This gives the protein CASSSILGYTEAFF. The genes are TRBV7-9 and TRBJ1-1; no reliable D call. The CDR3 is 14 residues long. The V end lost 4 bases, the J end lost 3 bases, and 12 bases lay between the germline ends. The V gene's germline CDR1 is SEHNR and CDR2 FQNEAQ (reference sequence).

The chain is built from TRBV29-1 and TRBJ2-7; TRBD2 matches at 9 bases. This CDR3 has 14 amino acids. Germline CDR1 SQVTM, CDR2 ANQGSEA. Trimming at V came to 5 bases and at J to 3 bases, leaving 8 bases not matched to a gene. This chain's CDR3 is CSVSSGGPYYEQYF. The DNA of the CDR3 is TGCAGCGTTTCAAGCGGGGGGCCGTACTACGAGCAGTACTTC.